The 9 T cell receptor beta chains presented below share a single source sample, sequenced in a study of T cell responses to AZD1222 COVID-19 vaccine. The data were produced by immunoSEQ multiplex PCR, yet TCRdb's version contains in-frame clones alone and is incomplete. The profile shows around 100,000 clones, approximately 91% of them singletons. The sample here was peripheral blood, taken on day 0 of AZD1222 vaccination. The receptors were gathered from an adult in good health.

This clone turned up a few times. This chain uses TRBV9 with TRBJ1-1, with 7 bases matching TRBD1. In germline, CDR1 is SGDLS, CDR2 YYNGEE. With 4 bases clipped from V and 4 bases from J, the junction kept 4 bases outside the gene matches. CDR3 length: 13 amino acids. The CDR3 loop reads CASSTHRGTEAFF. The CDR3 bases are TGTGCCAGCAGCACCCACAGGGGCACTGAAGCTTTCTTT. Supplemented by reference TRBV9 and TRBJ1-1, the full variable domain reads DSGVTQTPKHLITATGQRVTLRCSPRSGDLSVYWYQQSLDQGLQFLIQYYNGEERAKGNILERFSAQQFPDLHSELNLSSLELGDSALYFCASSTHRGTEAFFGQGTRLTVV.

The genes are TRBV10-3 and TRBJ1-6, with D uncertain. The V end was cut by 3 bases, the J end by 7 bases, with 7 bases between. CDR3 length: 13 amino acids. The germline V gene has CDR1 ENHRY and CDR2 SYGVKD. DNA for the CDR3: TGTGCCATCAGTGACGAGAGAAATTCACCCCTCCACTTT. It is translated as CAISDERNSPLHF.

The J gene is TRBJ1-2, the V gene TRBV5-1, with 7 bases matching TRBD1. CDR3 length: 15 residues. With 4 bases clipped from V and 4 bases from J, the junction kept 10 bases outside the gene matches. Germline CDR1 reads SGHRS; CDR2 reads YFSETQ. CDR3 sequence (DNA): TGCGCCAGCAGCCTCGACAGGGTAACAAGCTATGGCTACACCTTC. Translated: CASSLDRVTSYGYTF.

V gene TRBV18 combines with J gene TRBJ1-2; 7 nucleotides align to TRBD1. J lost 6 bases, V lost 6 bases, and 10 bases had no gene match. The CDR3 consists of 14 residues. Germline CDR1 KGHSH, CDR2 LQKENI. This CDR3 reads CASSRRRGLDGYTF. CDR3 bases: TGTGCCAGCTCTCGGCGTAGGGGGCTGGATGGCTACACCTTC.

The chain has TRBV6-4 and TRBJ2-5, with D possibly being TRBD1 (5 bases). Germline V gene data show CDR1 as MRHNA and CDR2 as SNTAGT. This CDR3 is built from 11 residues. With 9 bases removed from V and 2 bases from J, the gap between germline ends came to 7 bases. CDR3 protein: CASDRQETQYF. In DNA form, the CDR3 reads TGTGCCAGTGACAGACAAGAGACCCAGTACTTC.

The rearrangement joins TRBV4-1 to TRBJ1-1; D uncertain. Germline CDR1 MGHRA, CDR2 YSYEKL. V was pared by 0 bases and J by 0 bases, with 8 bases between. The CDR3 spans 15 residues. CDR3: CASSQDGLMNTEAFF. The CDR3 nucleotides are TGCGCCAGCAGCCAAGATGGACTTATGAACACTGAAGCTTTCTTT.

This chain connects TRBV5-4 to TRBJ1-1; the match to TRBD1 covers 7 bases. Trimming at V came to 0 bases and at J to 6 bases, leaving 8 bases not matched to a gene. CDR1 is SGHNT and CDR2 is YYREEE in the germline V gene (reference sequence). The CDR3 contains 15 residues. CDR3 nucleotide sequence: TGTGCCAGCAGCTTGGAACAGGGGCGGGGGTCTGAAGCTTTCTTT. Protein sequence: CASSLEQGRGSEAFF.

The chain is built from TRBV6-2 or TRBV6-3 and TRBJ2-2; the match to TRBD1 covers 12 bases. The CDR3 is made up of 16 amino acids. The ends lost 5 bases at V and 7 bases at J; junction bases unmatched: 8. Germline V gives CDR1 MNHEY, CDR2 SVGEGT. The chain's CDR3 is CASSLRDRGLDGELFF. In nucleotides, the CDR3 is TGTGCCAGCAGTCTCCGGGACAGGGGGCTGGACGGGGAGCTGTTTTTT.

This chain uses TRBV24-1 with TRBJ2-1; D is unresolved. V was clipped by 3 bases and J by 3 bases, with 5 bases between them. The CDR3 covers 13 residues. The germline V gene encodes CDR1 KGHDR and CDR2 SFDVKD. The CDR3 coding sequence is TGTGCCACCAGTGATGACTTCTACAATGAGCAGTTCTTC. Translation gives CATSDDFYNEQFF.